This TCR beta chain comes out of a study of cytomegalovirus exposure and HLA in healthy donors. Study-level findings and limits: In a later analysis, productive TCRs from donors in an Asian-associated ancestry cluster reportedly carried fewer N-insertions than the cohort mean. The CMV antigen specificity of a few CMV-associated chains was confirmed through in vitro analysis. Presence/absence analyses supposed approximately even sequencing depth among donors. HLA alleles showed associations with fewer than 20,000 TCR beta sequences in a later analysis, at a 0.05 false discovery rate.

PCR involved 60 Vbeta and 13 Jbeta primers. This table comes from immunoSEQ multiplex PCR, and its TCRdb copy is limited to in-frame clones, with some not included. The table includes around 100,000 clones, approximately 76% detected once. The germline V and J ends were trimmed by 0 bases and 1 base, with 7 bases remaining between them. Germline CDR1 is SGHRS and CDR2 is YFSETQ. The CDR3 is 14 amino acids. Points on this clone: Its antigen is still unknown.

This clonotype originated in a woman aged 60-75 years in good health and CMV-seropositive. The specimen sequenced was PBMCs. The chain has TRBV5-1 and TRBJ2-5; D gene uncertain. CDR3 sequence reads: CASSLVGPQETQYF. CDR3 nucleotides: TGCGCCAGCAGCTTGGTTGGGCCCCAAGAGACCCAGTACTTC.